The rows below give T cell receptor beta chains drawn from one sample of a study of shared clonotypes between healthy human individuals. The repertoire was sequenced with immunoSEQ multiplex PCR; TCRdb's copy has only in-frame clones and lacks some. The sample comprises roughly 570,000 clones, more than 95% of which are singletons, and 0.3% rests with the top ten. Material: naive CD8+ T cells sorted from blood. The origin of the receptors is a man between 25 and 39 years old in good health. Both conserved end residues are part of each CDR3. A D gene is named only where the DNA matches it firmly. Clone size appears in some rows only: once, few, many, or a class for an expanded clone.

v_call	j_call	clone_size	d_call	cdr3_aa	cdr3_nt
TRBV29-1	TRBJ2-7	.	TRBD2	CSVGGSRDPYEQYF	TGCAGCGTCGGGGGGAGTCGGGACCCCTACGAGCAGTACTTC
TRBV6-1	TRBJ1-1	.	TRBD1	CASRQGQGASEAFF	TGTGCCAGCAGACAAGGACAGGGGGCCTCTGAAGCTTTCTTT
TRBV28	TRBJ2-7	.	.	CASWTFRDGAYEQYF	TGTGCCAGCTGGACATTCCGGGACGGAGCGTACGAGCAGTACTTC
TRBV6-4	TRBJ1-1	.	.	CASSDGAEAFF	TGTGCCAGCAGTGACGGCGCAGAAGCTTTCTTT
TRBV6-6	TRBJ1-5	once	.	CASSYSPDSGQPQHF	TGTGCCAGCAGTTACTCGCCGGATTCGGGGCAGCCCCAGCATTTT
TRBV7-9	TRBJ2-7	.	TRBD1	CASSRTGTGEGYEQYF	TGTGCCAGCAGCCGAACTGGGACAGGGGAGGGCTACGAGCAGTACTTC
TRBV11-1	TRBJ2-7	.	.	CASSLGREQYF	TGTGCCAGCAGCTTAGGACGCGAGCAGTACTTC
TRBV27	TRBJ2-7	.	.	CASSRGRSSYEQYF	TGTGCCAGCAGTCGGGGGAGGAGCTCCTACGAGCAGTACTTC
TRBV2	TRBJ2-5	.	.	CASSDGETQYF	TGTGCCAGCAGTGACGGAGAGACCCAGTACTTC
TRBV11-2	TRBJ2-1	once	TRBD2	CASSSGLAGGSYNEQFF	TGTGCCAGCAGCTCGGGACTAGCGGGAGGCTCCTACAATGAGCAGTTCTTC
TRBV27	TRBJ2-7	.	TRBD1	CASSLLRGDRGREQYF	TGTGCCAGCAGTTTATTGAGGGGGGACAGGGGGCGCGAGCAGTACTTC
TRBV4-1	TRBJ2-1	.	.	CASSQLASSYNEQFF	TGCGCCAGCAGCCAACTAGCGTCTTCCTACAATGAGCAGTTCTTC
TRBV2	TRBJ1-1	.	.	CASGWTPVREAFF	TGTGCCAGCGGTTGGACTCCCGTAAGAGAAGCTTTCTTT
TRBV29-1	TRBJ1-1	once	.	CSVTENTEAFF	TGCAGCGTGACAGAGAACACTGAAGCTTTCTTT
TRBV15	TRBJ2-7	.	.	CATSRDLADYEQYF	TGTGCCACCAGCAGAGATTTGGCAGATTACGAGCAGTACTTC
TRBV6-5	TRBJ2-5	.	TRBD2	CASSWTSGRAEETQYF	TGTGCCAGCAGTTGGACTAGCGGGAGGGCCGAAGAGACCCAGTACTTC
TRBV4-1	TRBJ2-1	.	TRBD2	CASSQEDVGGVNNEQFF	TGCGCCAGCAGCCAAGAAGATGTCGGGGGGGTAAACAATGAGCAGTTCTTC
TRBV29-1	TRBJ2-1	.	TRBD2	CSVELGLAVYNEQFF	TGCAGCGTTGAGTTGGGACTAGCGGTCTACAATGAGCAGTTCTTC
TRBV9	TRBJ2-7	.	TRBD1	CASSPGDSNSYEQYF	TGTGCCAGCAGCCCCGGGGACAGTAACTCCTACGAGCAGTACTTC
TRBV7-9	TRBJ2-7	.	.	CASSLSDSTYEQYF	TGTGCCAGCAGCTTATCGGACTCTACCTACGAGCAGTACTTC
TRBV7-9	TRBJ2-1	.	.	CASSVPRGYNEQFF	TGTGCCAGCAGCGTACCTAGAGGGTACAATGAGCAGTTCTTC
TRBV27	TRBJ1-2	.	TRBD1	CASSSTGGYGYTF	TGTGCCAGCAGTTCGACAGGGGGCTATGGCTACACCTTC
TRBV4-1	TRBJ1-1	once	.	CASSPRGQEAFF	TGCGCCAGCAGCCCGAGGGGACAAGAAGCTTTCTTT
TRBV2	TRBJ2-2	.	.	CASSDGRFGFGELFF	TGTGCCAGCAGTGATGGGAGGTTTGGCTTCGGGGAGCTGTTTTTT
TRBV5-5	TRBJ2-7	.	.	CASSLGNSYEQYF	TGTGCCAGCAGCCTCGGGAACTCCTACGAGCAGTACTTC
TRBV4-3	TRBJ1-2	.	.	CASSRLPGTNGYTF	TGCGCCAGCAGCCGCCTCCCAGGGACCAATGGCTACACCTTC
TRBV7-9	TRBJ2-2	.	.	CASSQRDSLPGELFF	TGTGCCAGCAGCCAACGGGACTCCCTTCCCGGGGAGCTGTTTTTT
TRBV6-5	TRBJ2-7	.	.	CASSSQLQGDYEQYF	TGTGCCAGCAGTTCCCAACTACAAGGGGACTACGAGCAGTACTTC
TRBV29-1	TRBJ2-7	.	.	CSVEGREPHEQYF	TGCAGCGTTGAGGGCCGGGAGCCCCACGAGCAGTACTTC
TRBV7-9	TRBJ1-1	once	.	CASSLTLTGTEAFF	TGTGCCAGCAGCTTAACTCTGACAGGCACTGAAGCTTTCTTT
TRBV27	TRBJ2-7	.	TRBD2	CASSSAPGLAIYEQYF	TGTGCCAGCAGTTCCGCCCCGGGACTAGCGATCTACGAGCAGTACTTC